The rows below give T cell receptor beta chains drawn from one sample of a study of cytomegalovirus exposure and HLA in healthy donors. TCRdb's copy holds only in-frame clones and misses some; the assay was immunoSEQ multiplex PCR. This sample has approximately 180,000 clones; approximately 11% occur once, and the top ten carry about 7.8%. The sequenced sample was PBMCs. These receptors were obtained from a man aged 45-65 years in good health and CMV-seropositive. The CDR3 runs from the conserved cysteine through the conserved F or W. A D gene is named only where the DNA matches it firmly. Some rows mark clone size as missing; the rest say once, few, many or name a class of expanded clone.

d_call	v_call	j_call	clone_size	cdr3_aa	cdr3_nt
TRBD2	TRBV6-5	TRBJ2-7	.	CASSYGGARSEQYF	TGTGCCAGCTCCTACGGGGGGGCGCGCTCCGAGCAGTACTTC
TRBD1	TRBV6-5	TRBJ2-7	.	CASSQGTGGRYEQYF	TGTGCCAGCAGTCAGGGGACAGGGGGGCGCTACGAGCAGTACTTC
.	TRBV9	TRBJ1-1	few	CASSVGGGVTEAFF	TGTGCCAGCAGCGTAGGAGGGGGAGTTACTGAAGCTTTCTTT
.	TRBV11-2	TRBJ1-3	.	CASSIDGDSGNTIYF	TGTGCCAGCAGCATAGACGGGGACTCTGGAAACACCATATATTTT
TRBD2	TRBV19	TRBJ2-7	.	CASRLSGAGVSYEQYF	TGTGCCAGTAGGCTCAGCGGGGCGGGGGTCTCCTACGAGCAGTACTTC
.	TRBV6-1	TRBJ2-1	.	CASSESMVNTFYNEQFF	TGTGCCAGCAGTGAAAGTATGGTTAATACTTTTTACAATGAGCAGTTCTTC
TRBD1	TRBV28	TRBJ2-6	few	CASSPGGSGANVLTF	TGTGCCAGCAGCCCAGGGGGCTCTGGGGCCAACGTCCTGACTTTC
.	TRBV6-6	TRBJ2-5	.	CASSYGLLQETQYF	TGTGCCAGCAGTTACGGGCTCCTCCAAGAGACCCAGTACTTC
.	TRBV28	TRBJ1-1	.	CASIGEKTEAFF	TGTGCCAGCATCGGGGAGAAAACTGAAGCTTTCTTT
.	TRBV7-3	TRBJ2-2	few	CASSPGTYTGELFF	TGTGCCAGCAGTCCCGGGACTTACACCGGGGAGCTGTTTTTT
.	TRBV9	TRBJ2-4	.	CASSALPTAAKNIQYF	TGTGCCAGCAGCGCCTTACCGACAGCAGCCAAAAACATTCAGTACTTC